The text below deals with one T cell receptor (beta chain). Antigen unknown. Produced via immunoSEQ multiplex PCR; TCRdb's table is partial and in-frame only. Of 45,000 to 60,000 clones listed, approximately 78% were seen once; the top ten hold around 4.9%. This CDR3 contains 15 residues. V lost 6 bases, J lost 1 base, and 6 bases stayed unmatched. Germline values: CDR1 MNHNS, CDR2 SASEGT. This sample stems from a study of a mutant IDH1 vaccine in newly diagnosed glioma. Across the whole study: Patients got radiotherapy, temozolomide, or both beforehand, and most got both.

Time point specified: week 5, during vaccination. Every vaccine dose comprised 300 ug of mutant IDH1 20-mer peptide plus topical imiquimod. V gene TRBV6-1 combines with J gene TRBJ1-3, with 7 bases lining up with TRBD1. This specimen was PBMCs, taken from a glioma patient whose treatment included an IDH1 peptide vaccine. This clonotype was obtained from a man in his forties or fifties with glioma. The CDR3 here is CASRRGQISGNTIYF. The CDR3, as DNA: TGTGCCAGCAGGAGGGGACAGATATCTGGAAACACCATATATTTT.